These T cell receptor beta chains were read from a single sample in a study of T cell repertoires in cytomegalovirus infection. In TCRdb, the reads were re-called with MiXCR into one record per CDR3 protein. The sample includes over 150,000 distinct CDR3 sequences, about a sixth of them seen just once. The sample taken for sequencing was CD8+ T cells from PBMCs. The receptor set was obtained from a human donor in good health (CMV status not recorded). Some clones in this sample may be carry-over from other donors' samples. CDR3s include the opening cysteine and the closing phenylalanine or tryptophan. The order of the fields is clone size, D gene, J gene, V gene, CDR3 protein, CDR3 DNA. A D gene is named only where the DNA matches it firmly. Not every row has a clone size; where given, it reads once, few, many or a size class.

many | - | TRBJ2-5 | TRBV7-9 | CASSLDSDQETQYF | TGTGCCAGCAGCTTGGACAGCGACCAAGAGACCCAGTACTTC
many | - | TRBJ2-7 | TRBV7-8 | CASSLRQSTYSYEQYF | TGTGCCAGCAGCTTGAGACAGTCGACATACTCCTACGAGCAGTACTTC
- | - | TRBJ1-2 | TRBV5-4 | CASSFSGYDGYTF | TGTGCCAGCAGCTTTTCAGGGTATGATGGCTACACCTTC
many | TRBD1 | TRBJ1-4 | TRBV28 | CASSGTGDNEKLFF | TGTGCCAGCAGCGGGACAGGTGATAATGAAAAACTGTTTTTT
few | - | TRBJ2-3 | TRBV28 | CASSLSTEPDTQYF | TGTGCCAGCAGTTTATCGACAGAACCAGATACGCAGTATTTT
- | - | TRBJ2-7 | TRBV4-3 | CASSQDRRDELYEQYF | TGCGCCAGCAGCCAAGATCGGAGGGATGAGCTTTACGAGCAGTACTTC
- | - | TRBJ1-4 | TRBV2 | CASSHVETGSPEGEKLFF | TGTGCCAGCAGTCATGTGGAGACAGGTTCCCCGGAGGGTGAAAAACTGTTTTTT
- | - | TRBJ2-7 | TRBV7-2 | CASSRPGRRLPEGEQYF | TGTGCCAGCAGCCGACCGGGACGACGACTACCTGAGGGCGAGCAGTACTTC
few | TRBD2 | TRBJ2-5 | TRBV4-1 | CASSQDLKTSGQETQYF | TGCGCCAGCAGCCAAGATCTTAAAACTAGCGGACAAGAGACCCAGTACTTC
few | TRBD1 | TRBJ1-6 | TRBV5-1 | CASSGGLTGQRSPLHF | TGCGCCAGCAGCGGGGGCCTGACAGGGCAACGTTCACCCCTCCACTTT
- | - | TRBJ1-1 | TRBV12-5 | CASAGGTEAFF | TGTGCTAGTGCGGGTGGCACTGAAGCTTTCTTT
few | TRBD2 | TRBJ2-5 | TRBV24-1 | CATSDPGGAEGETQYF | TGTGCCACCAGTGATCCCGGGGGGGCCGAAGGGGAGACCCAGTACTTC
- | - | TRBJ2-7 | TRBV6-5 | CASSYSTHGQHYEQYF | TGTGCCAGCAGTTACTCGACCCATGGTCAGCACTACGAGCAGTACTTC
few | - | TRBJ2-3 | TRBV12-3/TRBV12-4 | CASSSTGPESMDTQYF | TGTGCCAGCAGCTCCACGGGTCCCGAGTCGATGGATACGCAGTATTTT
- | - | TRBJ1-2 | TRBV7-2 | CASSLAGARVESYTF | TGTGCCAGCAGCTTAGCGGGCGCCAGGGTTGAAAGCTACACCTTC
- | TRBD1 | TRBJ1-5 | TRBV28 | CASHGRGYRGKEPQHF | TGTGCCAGCCACGGGCGGGGATACAGGGGGAAAGAGCCCCAGCATTTT
few | - | TRBJ2-6 | TRBV7-2 | CASSLQVVVSGANVLTF | TGTGCCAGCAGCCTTCAGGTGGTAGTGTCTGGGGCCAACGTCCTGACTTTC
- | - | TRBJ2-7 | TRBV27 | CASRLRGHYEQYF | TGTGCCAGCCGACTCCGGGGCCACTACGAGCAGTACTTC
few | TRBD1 | TRBJ2-5 | TRBV19 | CASSPRTGENQETQYF | TGTGCCAGTAGTCCACGGACAGGGGAGAACCAAGAGACCCAGTACTTC
- | - | TRBJ2-1 | TRBV27 | CASSFSQYNEQFF | TGTGCCAGCAGTTTCTCCCAGTACAATGAGCAGTTCTTC
- | - | TRBJ1-6 | TRBV7-2 | CASRTAYNSPLHF | TGTGCCAGCCGGACAGCTTATAATTCACCCCTCCACTTT
few | - | TRBJ2-2 | TRBV7-9 | CASRSRAPNTGELFF | TGTGCCAGCAGATCCCGGGCCCCGAACACCGGGGAGCTGTTTTTT
- | - | TRBJ1-1 | TRBV12-3/TRBV12-4 | CASSLGAGGSRVNTEAFF | TGTGCCAGCAGTTTAGGGGCCGGGGGGTCCCGGGTGAACACTGAAGCTTTCTTT
- | - | TRBJ1-1 | TRBV12-5 | CASGGNSRTEAFF | TGTGCTAGTGGAGGGAACAGTCGCACTGAAGCTTTCTTT
few | TRBD1 | TRBJ2-1 | TRBV7-6 | CASSRGQGPYNEQFF | TGTGCCAGCAGCCGGGGACAGGGGCCCTACAATGAGCAGTTCTTC
few | - | TRBJ1-6 | TRBV7-3 | CASSLRGGKESPLHF | TGTGCCAGCAGCTTAAGGGGGGGGAAGGAGTCACCCCTCCACTTT
- | TRBD1 | TRBJ2-1 | TRBV7-7 | CASSLEGSGQGANEQFF | TGTGCTAGCAGCTTAGAGGGGTCGGGACAGGGGGCTAATGAGCAGTTCTTC
few | - | TRBJ2-1 | TRBV6-2/TRBV6-3 | CASSLTGYNEQFF | TGTGCCAGCAGTCTGACAGGCTACAATGAGCAGTTCTTC
few | - | TRBJ1-2 | TRBV28 | CASSSGDNAYGYTF | TGTGCCAGCAGTTCAGGCGACAATGCCTATGGCTACACCTTC
- | TRBD1 | TRBJ1-1 | TRBV29-1 | CSGGDRGHMNTEAFF | TGCAGCGGCGGGGACAGGGGGCACATGAACACTGAAGCTTTCTTT
few | - | TRBJ2-1 | TRBV19 | CASSMGLGSYNEQFF | TGTGCCAGTAGTATGGGGCTAGGCTCCTACAATGAGCAGTTCTTC
- | - | TRBJ2-3 | TRBV2 | CASTKGDSTTDTQYF | TGTGCCAGCACCAAAGGAGACAGCACCACAGATACGCAGTATTTT
many | TRBD2 | TRBJ2-1 | TRBV7-2 | CASSSEHNSGVDEQFF | TGTGCCAGCAGCTCCGAACATAATAGCGGGGTTGATGAGCAGTTCTTC
- | - | TRBJ2-7 | TRBV14 | CASSQDWASYEQYF | TGTGCCAGCAGCCAAGATTGGGCTTCCTACGAGCAGTACTTC
- | - | TRBJ1-1 | TRBV7-9 | CASSLSDGILTEAFF | TGTGCCAGCAGCTTATCGGACGGAATCCTCACTGAAGCTTTCTTT
- | TRBD1 | TRBJ2-7 | TRBV7-6 | CASSGGTGLEIYEQYF | TGTGCCAGCAGCGGAGGGACAGGGCTCGAGATCTACGAGCAGTACTTC
- | - | TRBJ1-2 | TRBV7-2 | CASSLSPVGYGYTF | TGTGCCAGCAGCTTAAGCCCCGTCGGTTACGGCTACACCTTC
- | - | TRBJ2-1 | TRBV28 | CASSSPANEQFF | TGTGCCAGCAGTTCCCCGGCCAATGAGCAGTTCTTC
few | TRBD1 | TRBJ2-7 | TRBV11-2 | CASSLRTGFYEQYF | TGTGCCAGCAGCTTGAGGACAGGGTTTTACGAGCAGTACTTC
- | - | TRBJ1-4 | TRBV7-4 | CASSLLKAVGFNEKLFF | TGTGCCAGCAGTCTGTTAAAGGCGGTCGGGTTTAATGAAAAACTGTTTTTT
many | - | TRBJ1-1 | TRBV7-9 | CASSSPGPNTEAFF | TGTGCCAGCAGCTCACCGGGACCGAACACTGAAGCTTTCTTT
few | - | TRBJ1-1 | TRBV2 | CASSAPGGASETEAFF | TGTGCCAGCAGTGCCCCTGGGGGGGCATCCGAGACTGAAGCTTTCTTT
many | TRBD2 | TRBJ2-3 | TRBV7-2 | CASSPQRGATDTQYF | TGTGCCAGCAGCCCCCAGCGGGGGGCCACAGATACGCAGTATTTT
- | - | TRBJ1-5 | TRBV20-1 | CSARVTDPGQTWQPQHF | TGCAGTGCTAGAGTAACCGATCCAGGACAGACGTGGCAGCCCCAGCATTTT
- | - | TRBJ2-5 | TRBV7-2 | CASSPGRPNSETQYF | TGTGCCAGCAGCCCGGGACGGCCGAATTCGGAGACCCAGTACTTC